This T cell receptor (beta chain) was captured in a study of T cell responses to AZD1222 COVID-19 vaccine. In the case of this clone: What it recognizes is unknown.

The CDR3 is 14 residues long. V lost 6 bases, J lost 0 bases, and 3 bases stayed unmatched. Per the germline V gene, CDR1 is MNHEY and CDR2 is SMNVEV (reference sequence). TCRdb's table, derived via immunoSEQ multiplex PCR, lists solely in-frame clones and lacks some. The table lists approximately 92,000 clones, about nine tenths of them singletons. Findings and caveats of the study: Clonal diversity was possibly underestimated, and the donors were mostly white British, with more females. Vaccine-associated CD4 TCRs spanned spike, dominant at 160-218 and 743-854. Only a handful of AZD1222 recipients, roughly 6 in all, had baseline seropositivity.

This TCR was recovered from an adult in good health. This specimen was peripheral blood, taken on day 0 of AZD1222 vaccination. The V and J genes are TRBV27 and TRBJ2-3, with 7 bases matching TRBD2. CDR3 sequence reads: CASRLALSTDTQYF. Written as DNA, the CDR3 is TGTGCCAGCAGACTAGCGTTGAGCACAGATACGCAGTATTTT.